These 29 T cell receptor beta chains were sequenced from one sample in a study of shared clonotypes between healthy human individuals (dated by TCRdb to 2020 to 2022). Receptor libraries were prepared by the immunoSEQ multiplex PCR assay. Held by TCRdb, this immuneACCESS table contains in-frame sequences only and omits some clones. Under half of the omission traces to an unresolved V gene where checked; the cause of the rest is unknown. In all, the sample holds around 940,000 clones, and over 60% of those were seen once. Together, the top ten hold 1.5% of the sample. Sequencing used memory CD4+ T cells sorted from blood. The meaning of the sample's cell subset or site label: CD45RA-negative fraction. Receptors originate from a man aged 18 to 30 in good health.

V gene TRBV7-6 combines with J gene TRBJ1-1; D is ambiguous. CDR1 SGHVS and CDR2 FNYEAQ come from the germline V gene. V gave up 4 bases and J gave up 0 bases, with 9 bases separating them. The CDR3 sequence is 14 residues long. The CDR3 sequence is CASSSQLLNTEAFF. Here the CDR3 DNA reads TGTGCCAGCAGCTCCCAGCTACTGAACACTGAAGCTTTCTTT. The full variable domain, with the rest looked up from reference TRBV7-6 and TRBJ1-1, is GAGVSQSPRYKVTKRGQDVALRCDPISGHVSLYWYRQALGQGPEFLTYFNYEAQQDKSGLPNDRFSAERPEGSISTLTIQRTEQRDSAMYRCASSSQLLNTEAFFGQGTRLTVV.

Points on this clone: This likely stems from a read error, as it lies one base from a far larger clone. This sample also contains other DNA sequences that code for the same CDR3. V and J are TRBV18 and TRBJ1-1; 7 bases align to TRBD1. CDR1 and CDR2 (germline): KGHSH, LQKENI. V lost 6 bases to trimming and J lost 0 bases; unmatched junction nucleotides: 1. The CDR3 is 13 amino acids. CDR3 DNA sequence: TGTGCCAGCTCCGGGACAGTGAACACTGAAGCTTTCTTT. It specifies CASSGTVNTEAFF.

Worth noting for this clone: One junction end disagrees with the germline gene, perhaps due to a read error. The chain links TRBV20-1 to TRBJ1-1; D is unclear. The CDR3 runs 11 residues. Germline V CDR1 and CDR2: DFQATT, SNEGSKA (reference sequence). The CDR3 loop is CSASPGTGAFF. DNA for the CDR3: TGCAGTGCTAGTCCCGGAACTGGAGCTTTCTTT.

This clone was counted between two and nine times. CDR3 DNA: TGTGCCAGCAGTGGGTATTGGGGGGGCGAGCAGTACTTC. Its protein product is CASSGYWGGEQYF. The rearrangement joins TRBV27 to TRBJ2-7; TRBD2 aligns across 7 bases. J was trimmed by 6 bases and V by 5 bases; bases with no gene match: 7. CDR1 is MNHEY and CDR2 is SMNVEV in the germline V gene (reference sequence). This CDR3 spans 13 amino acids.

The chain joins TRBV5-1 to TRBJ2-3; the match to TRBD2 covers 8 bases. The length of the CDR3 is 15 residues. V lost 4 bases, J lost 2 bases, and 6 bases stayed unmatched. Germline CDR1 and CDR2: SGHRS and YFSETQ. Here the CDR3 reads CASSISGDSTDTQYF. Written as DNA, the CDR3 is TGCGCCAGCAGCATTAGCGGGGACTCCACAGATACGCAGTATTTT.

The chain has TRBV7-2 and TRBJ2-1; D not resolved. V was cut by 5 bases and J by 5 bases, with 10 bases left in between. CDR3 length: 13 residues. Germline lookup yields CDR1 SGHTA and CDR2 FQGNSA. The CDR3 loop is CASSSRQDNEQFF. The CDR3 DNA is TGTGCCAGCAGCAGCCGCCAAGACAATGAGCAGTTCTTC.

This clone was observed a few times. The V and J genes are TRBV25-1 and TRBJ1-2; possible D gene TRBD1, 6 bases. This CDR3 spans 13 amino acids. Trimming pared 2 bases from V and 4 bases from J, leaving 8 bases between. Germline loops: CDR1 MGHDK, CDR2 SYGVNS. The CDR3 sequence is CASSEDRLYGYTF. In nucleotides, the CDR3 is TGTGCCAGCAGTGAAGACAGGCTCTATGGCTACACCTTC.

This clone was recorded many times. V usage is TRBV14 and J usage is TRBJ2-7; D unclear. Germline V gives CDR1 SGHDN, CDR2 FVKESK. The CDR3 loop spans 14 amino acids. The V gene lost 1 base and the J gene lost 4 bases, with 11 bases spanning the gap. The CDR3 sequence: CASSQGIRNYEQYF. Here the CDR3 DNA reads TGTGCCAGCAGCCAAGGAATTCGAAATTACGAGCAGTACTTC.

The CDR3 coding sequence is TGTGCCAGCAGCGTAGCTAGCGGGTCTAATGAGCAGTTCTTC. It yields the protein CASSVASGSNEQFF. The rearrangement links TRBV9 to TRBJ2-1; TRBD2 matches at 8 bases. Germline CDR1 reads SGDLS; CDR2 reads YYNGEE. The V and J ends lost 0 bases and 7 bases, in that order; junction bases with no gene match: 3. The CDR3 length is 14 residues.

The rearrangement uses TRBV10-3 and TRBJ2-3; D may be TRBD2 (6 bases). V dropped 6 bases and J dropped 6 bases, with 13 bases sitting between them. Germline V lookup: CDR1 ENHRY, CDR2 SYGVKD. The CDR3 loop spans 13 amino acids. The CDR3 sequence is CAIRGDSRDTQYF. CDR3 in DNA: TGTGCCATCAGGGGGGACTCGCGGGATACGCAGTATTTT.

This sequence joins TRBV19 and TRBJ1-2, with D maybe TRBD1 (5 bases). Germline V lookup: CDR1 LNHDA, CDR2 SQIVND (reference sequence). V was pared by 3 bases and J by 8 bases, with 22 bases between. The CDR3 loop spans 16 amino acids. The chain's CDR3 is CASSMGDGVIRFGYTF. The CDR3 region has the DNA TGTGCCAGTAGTATGGGGGATGGGGTAATTCGGTTCGGCTACACCTTC.

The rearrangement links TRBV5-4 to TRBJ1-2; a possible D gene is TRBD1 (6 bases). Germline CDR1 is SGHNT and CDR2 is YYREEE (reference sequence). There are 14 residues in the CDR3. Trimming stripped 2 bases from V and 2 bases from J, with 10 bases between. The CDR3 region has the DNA TGTGCCAGCAGCTTCGACAGGCACAACTATGGCTACACCTTC. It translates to CASSFDRHNYGYTF.

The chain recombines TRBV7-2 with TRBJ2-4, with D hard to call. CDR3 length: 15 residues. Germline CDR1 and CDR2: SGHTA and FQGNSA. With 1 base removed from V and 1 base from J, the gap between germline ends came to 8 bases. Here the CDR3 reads CASSLVERAKNIQYF. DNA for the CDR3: TGTGCCAGCAGCTTAGTGGAGCGTGCCAAAAACATTCAGTACTTC.

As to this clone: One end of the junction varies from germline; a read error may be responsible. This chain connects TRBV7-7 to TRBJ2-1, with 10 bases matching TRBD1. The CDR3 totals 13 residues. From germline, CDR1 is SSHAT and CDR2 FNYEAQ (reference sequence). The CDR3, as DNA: TGTGCTAGCAGCCCGGACAGGGGGGATGAGCAGTTCTTC. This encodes CASSPDRGDEQFF. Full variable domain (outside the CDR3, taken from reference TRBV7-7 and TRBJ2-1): GAGVSQSPRYKVTKRGQDVTLRCDPISSHATLYWYQQALGQGPEFLTYFNYEAQPDKSGLPSDRFSAERPEGSISTLTIQRTEQRDSAMYRCASSPDRGDEQFFGPGTRLTVL.

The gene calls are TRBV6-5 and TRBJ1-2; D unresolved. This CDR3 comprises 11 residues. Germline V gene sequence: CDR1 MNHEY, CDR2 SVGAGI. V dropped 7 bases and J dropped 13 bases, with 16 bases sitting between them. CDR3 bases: TGTGCCAGCACCAACGGCCTGCACCTCACCTTC. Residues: CASTNGLHLTF.

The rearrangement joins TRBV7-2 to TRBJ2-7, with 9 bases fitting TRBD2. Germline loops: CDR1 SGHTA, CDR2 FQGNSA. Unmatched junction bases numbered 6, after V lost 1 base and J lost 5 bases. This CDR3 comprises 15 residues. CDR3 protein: CASSLGRAGGHEQYF. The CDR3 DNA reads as TGTGCCAGCAGCTTAGGAAGAGCGGGAGGCCACGAGCAGTACTTC.

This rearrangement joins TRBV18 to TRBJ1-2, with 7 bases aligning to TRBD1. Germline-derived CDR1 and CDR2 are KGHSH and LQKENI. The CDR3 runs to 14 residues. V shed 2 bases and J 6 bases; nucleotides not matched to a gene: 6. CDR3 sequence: CASSPWTGQNGYTF. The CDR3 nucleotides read TGTGCCAGCTCACCATGGACAGGTCAAAATGGCTACACCTTC.

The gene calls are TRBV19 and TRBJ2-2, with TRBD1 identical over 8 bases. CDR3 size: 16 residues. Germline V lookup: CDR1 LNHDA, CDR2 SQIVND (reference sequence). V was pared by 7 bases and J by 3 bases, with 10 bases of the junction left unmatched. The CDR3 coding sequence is TGTGCCAGTACCTACCACAGGGGGATGTACACCGGGGAGCTGTTTTTT. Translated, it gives CASTYHRGMYTGELFF.

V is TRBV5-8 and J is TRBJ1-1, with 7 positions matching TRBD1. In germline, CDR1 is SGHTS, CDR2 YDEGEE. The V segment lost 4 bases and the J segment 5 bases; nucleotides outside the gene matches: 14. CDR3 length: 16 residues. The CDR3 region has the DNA TGTGCCAGCAGCCTCTTAGGGGGCGCGAAGGGGACTGAAGCTTTCTTT. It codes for CASSLLGGAKGTEAFF.

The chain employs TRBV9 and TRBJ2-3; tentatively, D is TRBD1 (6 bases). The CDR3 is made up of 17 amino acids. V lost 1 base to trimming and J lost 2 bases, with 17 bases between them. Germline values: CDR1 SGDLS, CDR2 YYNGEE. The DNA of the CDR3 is TGTGCCAGCAGCGTAATGGGACACGGCCAAATCACAGATACGCAGTATTTT. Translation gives CASSVMGHGQITDTQYF.

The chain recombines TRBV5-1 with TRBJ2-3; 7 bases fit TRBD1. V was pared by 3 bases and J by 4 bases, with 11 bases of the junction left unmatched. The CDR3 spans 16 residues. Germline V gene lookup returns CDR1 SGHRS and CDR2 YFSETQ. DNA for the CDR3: TGCGCCAGCAGCTATGGCCCGACAGGGCTGTCAGATACGCAGTATTTT. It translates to CASSYGPTGLSDTQYF.

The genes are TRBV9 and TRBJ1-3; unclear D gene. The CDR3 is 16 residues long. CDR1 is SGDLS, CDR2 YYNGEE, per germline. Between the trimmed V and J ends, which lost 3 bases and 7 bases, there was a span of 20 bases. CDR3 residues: CASSAPSDHYGNTIYF. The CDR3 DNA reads TGTGCCAGCAGCGCCCCCAGTGACCACTACGGGAACACCATATATTTT.

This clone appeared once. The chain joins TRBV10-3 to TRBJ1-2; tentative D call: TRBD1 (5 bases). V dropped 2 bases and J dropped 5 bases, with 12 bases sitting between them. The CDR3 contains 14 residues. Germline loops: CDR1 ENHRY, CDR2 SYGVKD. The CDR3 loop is CAISEPGTVYGYTF. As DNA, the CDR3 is TGTGCCATCAGTGAGCCTGGGACCGTGTATGGCTACACCTTC.

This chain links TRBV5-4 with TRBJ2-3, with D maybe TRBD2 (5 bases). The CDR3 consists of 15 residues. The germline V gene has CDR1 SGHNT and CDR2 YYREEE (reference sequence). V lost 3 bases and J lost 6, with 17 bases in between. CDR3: CASSSSTGEWDTQYF. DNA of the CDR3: TGTGCCAGCAGCTCCTCGACCGGGGAGTGGGATACGCAGTATTTT.

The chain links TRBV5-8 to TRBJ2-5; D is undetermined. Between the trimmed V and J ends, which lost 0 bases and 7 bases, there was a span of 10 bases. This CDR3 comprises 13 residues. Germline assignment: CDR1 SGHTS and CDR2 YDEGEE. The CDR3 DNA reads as TGTGCCAGCAGCTTGGACAGACCCCGGACCCAGTACTTC. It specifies CASSLDRPRTQYF.

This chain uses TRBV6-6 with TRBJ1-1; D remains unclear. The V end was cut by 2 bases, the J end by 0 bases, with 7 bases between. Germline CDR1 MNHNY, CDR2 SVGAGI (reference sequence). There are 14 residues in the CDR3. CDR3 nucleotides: TGTGCCAGCAGTTACGGGGAGATGAACACTGAAGCTTTCTTT. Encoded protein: CASSYGEMNTEAFF.

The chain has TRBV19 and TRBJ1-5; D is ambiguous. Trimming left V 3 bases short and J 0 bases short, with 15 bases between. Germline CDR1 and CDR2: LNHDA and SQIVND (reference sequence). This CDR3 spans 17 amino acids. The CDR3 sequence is CASSMVNSHYSNQPQHF. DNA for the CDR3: TGTGCCAGTAGTATGGTTAACAGCCATTATAGCAATCAGCCCCAGCATTTT.

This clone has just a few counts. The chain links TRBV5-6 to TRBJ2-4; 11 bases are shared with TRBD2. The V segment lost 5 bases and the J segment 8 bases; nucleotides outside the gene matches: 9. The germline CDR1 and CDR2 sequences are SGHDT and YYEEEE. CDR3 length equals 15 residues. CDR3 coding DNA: TGTGCCAGCAGTCCCCTAGCGGGAGGTACGGACATTCAGTACTTC. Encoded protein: CASSPLAGGTDIQYF.

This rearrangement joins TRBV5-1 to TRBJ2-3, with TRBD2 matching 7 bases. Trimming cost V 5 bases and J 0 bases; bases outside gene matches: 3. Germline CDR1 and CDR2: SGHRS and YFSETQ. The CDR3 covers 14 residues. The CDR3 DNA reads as TGCGCCAGCAGTACGGGGGGAAGCACAGATACGCAGTATTTT. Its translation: CASSTGGSTDTQYF.